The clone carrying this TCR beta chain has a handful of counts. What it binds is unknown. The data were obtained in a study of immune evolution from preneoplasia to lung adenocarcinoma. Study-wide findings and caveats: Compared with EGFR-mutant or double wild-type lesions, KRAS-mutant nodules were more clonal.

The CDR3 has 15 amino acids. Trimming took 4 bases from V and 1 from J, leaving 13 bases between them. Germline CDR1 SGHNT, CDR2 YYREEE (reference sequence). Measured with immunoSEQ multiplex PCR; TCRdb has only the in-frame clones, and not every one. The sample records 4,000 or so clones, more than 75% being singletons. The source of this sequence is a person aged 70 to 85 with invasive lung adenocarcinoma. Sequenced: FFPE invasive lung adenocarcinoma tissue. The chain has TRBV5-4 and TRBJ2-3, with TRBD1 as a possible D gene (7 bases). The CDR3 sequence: CASSPEGQRTDTQYF. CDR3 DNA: TGTGCCAGCAGCCCGGAGGGACAGCGCACAGATACGCAGTATTTT.